The sequence of this T cell receptor (beta chain) was determined in a study of memory CD4+ T cells and cytomegalovirus serostatus. The wider study: Of the healthy Belgian adults, fewer than 10 were CMV seropositive and 24 seronegative. Broader study findings: About 40% of the roughly 160 known CMV-associated TCRbeta sequences appeared in CD4+ memory.

Single viable CD3+CD4+CD8-CD45RO+ cells were sorted as the memory CD4+ T cells. Serum IgG to CMV pp150, pp28, p38 and p52 defined serostatus. This clone was detected a few times. The antigen remains unidentified. Other DNA sequences from this sample encode an identical CDR3 as well. Data came from immunoSEQ multiplex PCR; TCRdb stores just in-frame clones and leaves some out. The data contain 45,000 or so clones, 79% of them singletons. The J segment lost 1 base and the V segment lost 1 base, leaving 0 bases of the junction unmatched. Germline lookup yields CDR1 LGHNA and CDR2 YNFKEQ. The CDR3 is 15 residues long.

The V gene is TRBV4-2, the J gene TRBJ2-5; 10 nucleotides line up with TRBD2. Sequencing was performed on memory CD4+ T cells from blood. This TCR was recovered from an adult in good health and CMV-seronegative. CDR3 residues: CASSQGTSGQETQYF. CDR3 DNA sequence: TGTGCCAGCAGCCAAGGGACTAGCGGCCAAGAGACCCAGTACTTC.